The source of this TCR beta chain is a study of CD8 T cells in ankylosing spondylitis. Study observations and caveats: Reactive arthritis synovial fluid and blood were previously reported to contain some motif variants. One TCR beta motif, made up of roughly eight highly homologous variants, appeared characteristic of ankylosing spondylitis blood. As reported, disease-linked clones showed significant enrichment in matched ankylosing spondylitis synovial fluid.

There are a few counts of this clonotype. The antigen is unknown. Trimming pared 3 bases from V and 0 bases from J, leaving 5 bases between. The CDR3 extends over 13 amino acids. CDR1 and CDR2 (germline): GTSNPN, SVGIG (reference sequence). Quantitative 5'-RACE with molecular barcodes was used to make the TCR beta libraries. Via MiXCR, TCRdb re-called the 5' RACE reads, giving one row per CDR3 protein. The table includes 250,000 to 350,000 distinct CDR3 sequences, roughly 20% detected once. What was sequenced was blood, either unsorted or a sorted T cell fraction (not recorded which). The rearrangement joins TRBV30 to TRBJ2-2; D could derive from TRBD1 or TRBD2 (5 bases each). This receptor was taken from a male donor with ankylosing spondylitis or in good health (not recorded which). The CDR3 protein is CAWRGANTGELFF. CDR3 sequence (DNA): TGTGCCTGGAGGGGGGCGAACACCGGGGAGCTGTTTTTT. Complete variable domain (other parts from reference TRBV30 and TRBJ2-2): SQTIHQWPATLVQPVGSPLSLECTVEGTSNPNLYWYRQAAGRGLQLLFYSVGIGQISSEVPQNLSASRPQDRQFILSSKKLLLSDSGFYLCAWRGANTGELFFGEGSRLTVL.